Below, 18 T cell receptor beta chains from the same sample are listed, as sequenced in a study of brain T cells in children with intractable seizures. Measured with immunoSEQ multiplex PCR; TCRdb has only the in-frame clones, and not every one. The profile shows approximately 330,000 clones, approximately 93% of them singletons. Time point in this sample: blood from clinic visit 5 months post-surgery; TSC patient then seizure free. The material sequenced was peripheral blood, taken about 5 months after surgery. All receptors derive from a boy in the first two years of life with tuberous sclerosis and intractable seizures.

The chain recombines TRBV7-3 with TRBJ2-1; unclear D gene. This CDR3 has 13 residues. Trimming took 5 bases from V and 8 from J, leaving 13 bases between them. Germline V gene sequence: CDR1 SGHTA, CDR2 FQGTGA. CDR3: CASSPLPRDEQFF. In DNA form, the CDR3 reads TGTGCCAGCAGCCCACTCCCCCGGGATGAGCAGTTCTTC.

The genes are TRBV14 and TRBJ2-7, with D possibly TRBD1 on 5 matching bases. CDR3 length: 13 residues. Germline CDR1 is SGHDN and CDR2 is FVKESK. V was pared by 3 bases and J by 2 bases, with 8 bases between. The CDR3 region is CASSHTGTYEQYF. In nucleotides, the CDR3 is TGTGCCAGCAGCCACACAGGAACCTACGAGCAGTACTTC.

The table lists this clone with a count of one. DNA of the CDR3: TGCGCCAGCAGCCCCTGGACAGGGGGCGGTGAAAAACTGTTTTTT. Amino acid sequence: CASSPWTGGGEKLFF. V is TRBV5-1 and J is TRBJ1-4, with 11 bases aligning to TRBD1. The CDR3 has 15 residues. Germline CDR1 reads SGHRS; CDR2 reads YFSETQ. V gave up 4 bases and J gave up 7 bases; unmatched junction bases: 6. The full variable domain, its missing parts supplied by reference TRBV5-1 and TRBJ1-4, is KAGVTQTPRYLIKTRGQQVTLSCSPISGHRSVSWYQQTPGQGLQFLFEYFSETQRNKGNFPGRFSGRQFSNSRSEMNVSTLELGDSALYLCASSPWTGGGEKLFFGSGTQLSVL.

The rearrangement joins TRBV25-1 to TRBJ2-3; 7 bases are shared with TRBD2. The CDR3 spans 16 residues. Germline V gene lookup returns CDR1 MGHDK and CDR2 SYGVNS. With 2 bases clipped from V and 4 bases from J, the junction kept 9 bases outside the gene matches. The CDR3 reads CASSELSGDGADTQYF. As DNA, the CDR3 is TGTGCCAGCAGTGAACTAAGCGGGGACGGGGCAGATACGCAGTATTTT. Looking up the rest from reference TRBV25-1 and TRBJ2-3 gives the full variable domain: EADIYQTPRYLVIGTGKKITLECSQTMGHDKMYWYQQDPGMELHLIHYSYGVNSTEKGDLSSESTVSRIRTEHFPLTLESARPSHTSQYLCASSELSGDGADTQYFGPGTRLTVL.

V is TRBV5-4 and J is TRBJ2-7, with D possibly matching TRBD1 (6 bases). Trimming removed 3 bases at V and 2 bases at J, with 12 bases between. There are 14 residues in the CDR3. Germline V gene data show CDR1 as SGHNT and CDR2 as YYREEE (reference sequence). CDR3 nucleotide sequence: TGTGCCAGCAGCTCGTATACAGGGCCCTACGAGCAGTACTTC. Protein product: CASSSYTGPYEQYF.

The chain joins TRBV27 to TRBJ1-1; TRBD1 matches 8 bases. This CDR3 comprises 16 residues. Germline lookup yields CDR1 MNHEY and CDR2 SMNVEV (reference sequence). V shed 8 bases and J 0 bases; nucleotides not matched to a gene: 11. CDR3 in amino acids: CASAWTGWGLNTEAFF. The CDR3 DNA follows: TGTGCCAGCGCCTGGACAGGGTGGGGATTGAACACTGAAGCTTTCTTT.

The chain employs TRBV5-6 and TRBJ2-7; TRBD2 matches 12 bases. The CDR3 is made up of 15 amino acids. V trimming: 0 bases; J trimming: 3 bases; junction bases outside the gene matches: 1. Germline V gene data show CDR1 as SGHDT and CDR2 as YYEEEE. The CDR3 protein is CASSLGLAGDYEQYF. In DNA, the CDR3 is TGTGCCAGCAGCTTGGGACTAGCGGGAGACTACGAGCAGTACTTC.

The chain is built from TRBV11-3 and TRBJ2-5, with TRBD1 identical over 9 bases. CDR1 SGHNT and CDR2 YENEEA come from the germline V gene. V was pared by 5 bases and J by 1 base, with 8 bases of the junction left unmatched. This CDR3 is 16 amino acids long. CDR3 loop: CASSPRGTGIQETQYF. For the CDR3, the DNA is TGTGCCAGCAGCCCCCGGGGGACAGGGATCCAAGAGACCCAGTACTTC. Full variable domain (missing parts from reference TRBV11-3 and TRBJ2-5): EAGVVQSPRYKIIEKKQPVAFWCNPISGHNTLYWYLQNLGQGPELLIRYENEEAVDDSQLPKDRFSAERLKGVDSTLKIQPAELGDSAVYLCASSPRGTGIQETQYFGPGTRLLVL.

V usage is TRBV5-6 and J usage is TRBJ2-7; D might be TRBD2 (7 bases). V dropped 0 bases and J dropped 6 bases, with 13 bases sitting between them. The CDR3 extends over 14 amino acids. The germline gives CDR1 SGHDT, CDR2 YYEEEE. In DNA form, the CDR3 reads TGTGCCAGCAGCTTGGACTGGCGGGGGCGCGAGCAGTACTTC. Encoded protein: CASSLDWRGREQYF.

The rearrangement uses TRBV6-4 and TRBJ1-1; weak D call: TRBD1 (5 bases). In germline, CDR1 is MRHNA, CDR2 SNTAGT. The CDR3 has 11 residues. V was pared by 2 bases and J by 11 bases, with 9 bases between. CDR3 in DNA: TGTGCCAGCAGTGACGCAGGGAGGGCTTTCTTT. It specifies CASSDAGRAFF.

This chain uses TRBV28 with TRBJ2-5, with a possible D match to TRBD2 (5 bases). The length of the CDR3 is 14 residues. Germline CDR1 is MDHEN and CDR2 is SYDVKM. V lost 6 bases and J lost 2, with 13 bases in between. The CDR3 sequence is CASRSAGLQETQYF. The CDR3 coding sequence is TGTGCCAGCAGATCGGCGGGTCTTCAAGAGACCCAGTACTTC.

This chain connects TRBV7-9 to TRBJ1-1; D is unresolved. V was pared by 4 bases and J by 0 bases, with 12 bases between. This CDR3 is 15 amino acids long. Germline CDR1 SEHNR, CDR2 FQNEAQ (reference sequence). This chain's CDR3 is CASSSHGPLNTEAFF. CDR3 in DNA: TGTGCCAGCAGCTCTCACGGACCTCTGAACACTGAAGCTTTCTTT.

The J gene is TRBJ2-3, the V gene TRBV7-9, with D unresolved. Germline CDR1 SEHNR, CDR2 FQNEAQ (reference sequence). V lost 0 bases, J lost 2 bases, and 0 bases lay in between. The CDR3 consists of 12 residues. The CDR3 region is CASSLATDTQYF. CDR3 DNA sequence: TGTGCCAGCAGCTTAGCCACAGATACGCAGTATTTT.

The rearrangement uses TRBV7-9 and TRBJ2-1; 8 nucleotides line up with TRBD2. The germline CDR1 and CDR2 sequences are SEHNR and FQNEAQ (reference sequence). The junction had 1 base not matched to a gene; V was cut back by 3 bases and J by 6 bases. This CDR3 is built from 13 residues. The CDR3 DNA follows: TGTGCCAGCAGCTTTGGGACTAGCAATGAGCAGTTCTTC. The encoded protein is CASSFGTSNEQFF. Together with reference TRBV7-9 and TRBJ2-1, the CDR3 gives the full variable domain: DTGVSQNPRHKITKRGQNVTFRCDPISEHNRLYWYRQTLGQGPEFLTYFQNEAQLEKSRLLSDRFSAERPKGSFSTLEIQRTEQGDSAMYLCASSFGTSNEQFFGPGTRLTVL.

The chain has TRBV21-1 and TRBJ1-1; the table's D call TRBD1 went unverified against the DNA. TRBV21-1 is given as a pseudogene. The CDR3 is 15 amino acids. The CDR3 nucleotides read TGTGCCAGCAGCAGTTACAGGGAGATGAACACTGAAGCTTTCTTT. It codes for CASSSYREMNTEAFF.

This clone came up a few times. V and J are TRBV27 and TRBJ1-1; 7 nucleotides agree with TRBD1. The trim removed 4 bases at V and 1 base at J, leaving 6 bases unmatched. There are 15 residues in the CDR3. Per germline, CDR1 MNHEY and CDR2 SMNVEV (reference sequence). The CDR3: CASSSPGTENTEAFF. The CDR3 nucleotides are TGTGCCAGCAGTTCGCCCGGGACAGAGAACACTGAAGCTTTCTTT.

The chain combines TRBV7-2 with TRBJ1-5, with D unresolved. Germline V gene data show CDR1 as SGHTA and CDR2 as FQGNSA. The CDR3 loop spans 17 amino acids. Between the trimmed V and J ends, which lost 5 bases and 0 bases, there was a span of 17 bases. The CDR3 here is CASSTGVAGYSNQPQHF. CDR3 bases: TGTGCCAGCAGCACCGGTGTGGCCGGTTATAGCAATCAGCCCCAGCATTTT.

This CDR3 reads CASSLGRRGDSGANVLTF. The CDR3 DNA reads as TGTGCCAGCAGCTTAGGGCGCAGGGGGGACTCTGGGGCCAACGTCCTGACTTTC. The chain carries TRBV7-9 and TRBJ2-6, with TRBD1 as a possible D gene (7 bases). The CDR3 has 18 amino acids. Trimming left V 1 base short and J 0 bases short, with 13 bases between. The germline gives CDR1 SEHNR, CDR2 FQNEAQ (reference sequence).